The 14 T cell receptor beta chains below were found in one sample sequenced in a study of OX40 agonist ivuxolimab in advanced cancers. Method: immunoSEQ multiplex PCR; TCRdb's copy keeps in-frame clones and lacks some. Here the sample spans approximately 76,000 clones, 94% being singletons. This specimen consisted of CD4+ or CD8+ T cells sorted from blood, obtained in a trial of the OX40 agonist ivuxolimab. The origin of the receptors is an adult with an advanced solid tumor such as melanoma, head and neck, liver or kidney cancer.

This clone was seen only once. This chain links TRBV13 with TRBJ2-5; 9 bases are a match to TRBD1. This CDR3 has 16 residues. Germline assignment: CDR1 PRHDT and CDR2 FYEKMQ (reference sequence). V shed 1 base, J shed 2 bases, and the junction held 5 bases outside the gene matches. CDR3 loop: CASSLVGTGPQETQYF. The CDR3 coding sequence is TGTGCCAGCAGCTTAGTAGGGACAGGGCCGCAAGAGACCCAGTACTTC.

The V call is TRBV27, the J call TRBJ2-1; possibly TRBD1 for D (6 bases). V was pared by 5 bases and J by 4 bases, with 9 bases between. The CDR3 sequence is 13 residues long. Per germline, CDR1 MNHEY and CDR2 SMNVEV (reference sequence). This chain's CDR3 is CASSTTGYNEQFF. Written as DNA, the CDR3 is TGTGCCAGCAGTACTACAGGGTACAATGAGCAGTTCTTC.

V and J are TRBV5-1 and TRBJ2-1; weak D call: TRBD2 (5 bases). CDR3 length equals 12 residues. Trimming left V 4 bases short and J 7 bases short, with 9 bases between. Germline loops: CDR1 SGHRS, CDR2 YFSETQ. Written as DNA, the CDR3 is TGCGCCAGCAGCCCCGGAGGTAATGAGCAGTTCTTC. It yields the protein CASSPGGNEQFF.

The J gene is TRBJ2-7, the V gene TRBV7-8; the D gene could be TRBD1 or TRBD2 (5 bases each). CDR3 length: 13 amino acids. V was cut by 5 bases and J by 2 bases, with 10 bases left in between. Germline CDR1 SGHVS, CDR2 FQNEAQ. As DNA, the CDR3 is TGTGCCAGCAGCCCCCGGGGACCCTACGAGCAGTACTTC. Its protein product is CASSPRGPYEQYF.

The chain recombines TRBV10-3 with TRBJ1-4; TRBD1 matches at 7 bases. V shed 6 bases and J 5 bases; nucleotides not matched to a gene: 9. The germline gives CDR1 ENHRY, CDR2 SYGVKD. The length of the CDR3 is 15 residues. The CDR3 protein is CAIRHDRVENEKLFF. The CDR3 DNA follows: TGTGCCATCAGGCACGACAGGGTCGAAAATGAAAAACTGTTTTTT.

V gene TRBV4-1 combines with J gene TRBJ2-2, with TRBD2 matching 8 bases. This CDR3 has 17 residues. J was trimmed by 9 bases and V by 2 bases; bases with no gene match: 14. Germline V CDR1 and CDR2: MGHRA, YSYEKL. The CDR3 sequence is CASSQPLAGSVVRELFF. The CDR3 coding sequence is TGCGCCAGCAGCCAACCCTTAGCGGGATCGGTGGTTCGGGAGCTGTTTTTT.

The chain couples TRBV28 to TRBJ2-2, with 7 bases matching TRBD1. This CDR3 spans 14 amino acids. V lost 5 bases, J lost 7 bases, and 7 bases stayed unmatched. Germline-derived CDR1 and CDR2 are MDHEN and SYDVKM. The CDR3 nucleotides read TGTGCCAGCAGTGCGACAGGGTGGAACGGGGAGCTGTTTTTT. It yields the protein CASSATGWNGELFF.

The chain recombines TRBV10-3 with TRBJ2-7; the match to TRBD1 covers 10 bases. From germline, CDR1 is ENHRY and CDR2 SYGVKD. V was pared by 10 bases and J by 3 bases, with 9 bases of the junction left unmatched. CDR3 size: 14 residues. The CDR3 spells CATKRDRGFYEQYF. CDR3 DNA: TGTGCCACCAAACGGGACAGGGGATTCTACGAGCAGTACTTC.

The V call is TRBV2, the J call TRBJ2-3; TRBD2 might be the D (6 bases). CDR1 and CDR2 from the germline V gene are SNHLY and FYNNEI. Trimming left V 2 bases short and J 1 base short, with 10 bases between. This CDR3 has 15 amino acids. The CDR3 nucleotides read TGTGCCAGCAGTGAAACTGCGGGGCGCACAGATACGCAGTATTTT. Encoded protein: CASSETAGRTDTQYF.

The V and J genes are TRBV16 and TRBJ2-1, with D unclear. CDR3 length: 16 amino acids. Trimming pared 7 bases from V and 5 bases from J, leaving 21 bases between. Germline CDR1 and CDR2: KGHSY and FQNENV. The CDR3 sequence: CASNLVLGKPDNEQFF. CDR3 DNA sequence: TGTGCCAGCAATCTAGTGTTGGGAAAGCCCGACAATGAGCAGTTCTTC.

The rearrangement joins TRBV6-6 to TRBJ2-1; D is undetermined. Trimming cost V 0 bases and J 11 bases, with 8 bases left between them. CDR3 length equals 12 residues. Per the germline V gene, CDR1 is MNHNY and CDR2 is SVGAGI (reference sequence). The CDR3 is CASSYSTSQQFF. CDR3 sequence (DNA): TGTGCCAGCAGTTACTCTACTTCCCAGCAGTTCTTC.

This clone was seen only once. The chain joins TRBV30 to TRBJ2-7; 10 nucleotides match TRBD1. The CDR3 is 12 amino acids. Germline CDR1 reads GTSNPN; CDR2 reads SVGIG (reference sequence). The V segment lost 8 bases and the J segment 7 bases; nucleotides outside the gene matches: 8. The CDR3 region has the DNA TGTGCCGGATGGGGACAGGGGTGGGAGCAGTACTTC. It codes for CAGWGQGWEQYF.

The chain combines TRBV10-3 with TRBJ2-1; D possibly uses TRBD1 or TRBD2 (5 bases each). CDR3 size: 16 residues. The V end lost 4 bases, the J end lost 9 bases, and 22 bases lay between the germline ends. Germline V gene sequence: CDR1 ENHRY, CDR2 SYGVKD. The CDR3 bases are TGTGCCATCAGTGGTGGGAATGGGGACGTATATAGTGAGCAGTTCTTC. Translated: CAISGGNGDVYSEQFF.

The chain combines TRBV6-4 with TRBJ2-7, with D possibly matching TRBD2 (5 bases). Between the trimmed V and J ends, which lost 0 bases and 0 bases, there was a span of 12 bases. Germline V gene data show CDR1 as MRHNA and CDR2 as SNTAGT. The CDR3 length is 16 residues. CDR3 sequence reads: CASSDSEGGSSYEQYF. Written as DNA, the CDR3 is TGTGCCAGCAGTGACTCTGAGGGTGGGAGCTCCTACGAGCAGTACTTC.